The 30 T cell receptor beta chains in this list originate from one sample, sequenced in a study of tumor T cells in aggressive B-cell lymphoma. Clones were read by immunoSEQ multiplex PCR, and TCRdb kept only the in-frame ones, dropping some. The sample gives about 3,000 clones, 85% of which show up once; 4% is in the top ten. Material for sequencing was tumor tissue. The receptors were gathered from an adult with diffuse large B cell lymphoma.

The chain links TRBV10-2 to TRBJ2-3, with a possible D match to TRBD2 (6 bases). The CDR3 is 15 residues long. Trimming left V 3 bases short and J 0 bases short, with 10 bases between. The V gene's germline CDR1 is WSHSY and CDR2 SAAADI. The CDR3 nucleotides read TGCGCCAGCAGTGACACTAGCCCGAGCACAGATACGCAGTATTTT. Its protein is CASSDTSPSTDTQYF.

The gene calls are TRBV6-5 and TRBJ2-1, with 9 bases lining up with TRBD2. The CDR3 contains 15 residues. V dropped 8 bases and J dropped 8; count of bases not matched to a gene: 13. The germline gives CDR1 MNHEY, CDR2 SVGAGI. The CDR3 reads CASSSVGGGVDEQFF. The CDR3 coding sequence is TGTGCCAGCTCATCGGTTGGCGGGGGGGTTGATGAGCAGTTCTTC.

V usage is TRBV9 and J usage is TRBJ1-3; 8 bases align to TRBD1. CDR3 size: 17 residues. From germline, CDR1 is SGDLS and CDR2 YYNGEE. V shed 1 base and J 2 bases; nucleotides not matched to a gene: 8. The CDR3 loop is CASSVRAGTGAGNTIYF. The CDR3 bases are TGTGCCAGCAGCGTAAGGGCCGGGACAGGTGCTGGAAACACCATATATTTT.

This clone has just one count. The rearrangement links TRBV6-5 to TRBJ1-6; 9 nucleotides line up with TRBD1. The CDR3 extends over 14 amino acids. With 6 bases clipped from V and 5 bases from J, the junction kept 2 bases outside the gene matches. Germline V gene sequence: CDR1 MNHEY, CDR2 SVGAGI. The CDR3 DNA is TGTGCCAGCAGCCGACAGGGGGATAATTCACCCCTCCACTTT. Translated, it gives CASSRQGDNSPLHF.

This clone was recorded a few times. The V gene is TRBV7-9, the J gene TRBJ1-5; no clear D gene. The CDR3 spans 15 residues. Trimming stripped 5 bases from V and 4 bases from J, with 15 bases between. Germline-derived CDR1 and CDR2 are SEHNR and FQNEAQ (reference sequence). The DNA of the CDR3 is TGTGCCAGCAGCCCCGGTAGTGCAAGTAATCAGCCCCAGCATTTT. This encodes CASSPGSASNQPQHF. Full variable domain (remainder filled in from reference TRBV7-9 and TRBJ1-5): DTGVSQNPRHKITKRGQNVTFRCDPISEHNRLYWYRQTLGQGPEFLTYFQNEAQLEKSRLLSDRFSAERPKGSFSTLEIQRTEQGDSAMYLCASSPGSASNQPQHFGDGTRLSIL.

This clone has just one count. This chain connects TRBV19 to TRBJ2-1; 11 nucleotides align to TRBD2. CDR3 length equals 18 residues. Germline assignment: CDR1 LNHDA and CDR2 SQIVND (reference sequence). The ends lost 6 bases at V and 6 bases at J; junction bases unmatched: 16. The DNA of the CDR3 is TGTGCCAGTAGCCAACCCCTCGACCTAGCGGGGGGATTCAATGAGCAGTTCTTC. It specifies CASSQPLDLAGGFNEQFF.

V gene TRBV5-5 combines with J gene TRBJ2-1, with 9 nucleotides matching TRBD1. The V segment lost 4 bases and the J segment 3 bases; nucleotides outside the gene matches: 8. CDR1 and CDR2 from the germline V gene are SGHKS and YYEKEE (reference sequence). This CDR3 has 16 residues. The CDR3 DNA sequence: TGTGCCAGCAGCCACCGGGACAGGGTCTACTACAATGAGCAGTTCTTC. As protein: CASSHRDRVYYNEQFF.

The rearrangement joins TRBV19 to TRBJ2-3; the match to TRBD2 covers 7 bases. J gave up 6 bases and V 1 base, and 7 bases lay outside the gene matches. Looked up from germline, CDR1 is LNHDA and CDR2 is SQIVND (reference sequence). The CDR3 is 15 residues long. The CDR3 here is CASSIGAGFGDTQYF. In DNA, the CDR3 is TGTGCCAGTAGTATAGGAGCGGGGTTCGGGGATACGCAGTATTTT.

The chain combines TRBV4-3 with TRBJ2-7; D is ambiguous. The germline gives CDR1 LGHNA, CDR2 YSLEER. V gave up 0 bases and J gave up 3 bases, with 12 bases separating them. The CDR3 covers 15 residues. This CDR3 is CASSQEKNTFYEQYF. In nucleotides, the CDR3 is TGCGCCAGCAGCCAAGAAAAGAACACCTTCTACGAGCAGTACTTC.

The chain combines TRBV27 with TRBJ2-1; TRBD1 agrees at 8 bases. In germline, CDR1 is MNHEY, CDR2 SMNVEV (reference sequence). V was pared by 2 bases and J by 1 base, with 7 bases of the junction left unmatched. This CDR3 has 17 residues. As DNA, the CDR3 is TGTGCCAGCAGTTTAAGGCAGGGGGCGAGGTCCTACAATGAGCAGTTCTTC. Translated, it gives CASSLRQGARSYNEQFF.

The gene calls are TRBV6-5 and TRBJ2-7, with 7 bases identical to TRBD2. This CDR3 comprises 14 residues. V shed 7 bases, J shed 2 bases, and the junction held 8 bases outside the gene matches. Germline loops: CDR1 MNHEY, CDR2 SVGAGI. The CDR3 DNA reads as TGTGCCAGCACCTCTCCCGGGGGGACCTACGAGCAGTACTTC. It translates to CASTSPGGTYEQYF.

The rearrangement uses TRBV6-6 and TRBJ2-7; a weak D match, TRBD1 (6 bases). Germline CDR1 is MNHNY and CDR2 is SVGAGI (reference sequence). Trimming shortened V by 6 bases and J by 5 bases, and 17 bases separated the two germline ends. The CDR3 totals 14 residues. In DNA, the CDR3 is TGTGCCAGCAGCCTCACAGGGATTGGAAACGAGCAGTACTTC. Translated: CASSLTGIGNEQYF.

The chain is built from TRBV5-6 and TRBJ2-1, with D perhaps matching TRBD2 (5 bases). V lost 5 bases and J lost 6, with 15 bases in between. CDR1 SGHDT and CDR2 YYEEEE come from the germline V gene. The CDR3 runs to 14 residues. The CDR3, as DNA: TGTGCCAGCAGTATCCGACCGGGGTCCAATGAGCAGTTCTTC. It yields the protein CASSIRPGSNEQFF.

The V and J genes are TRBV2 and TRBJ2-7, with D possibly matching TRBD2 (6 bases). The CDR3 is made up of 9 amino acids. V lost 6 bases and J 12 bases, leaving 9 bases between the germline ends. CDR1 and CDR2 from the germline V gene are SNHLY and FYNNEI. The CDR3, as DNA: TGTGCCAGCAGGCCGGGACTGTACTTC. It is translated as CASRPGLYF.

DNA for the CDR3: TGTGCCAGCAGGGGGACAGCCTATGGCTACACCTTC. Translating gives CASRGTAYGYTF. The chain recombines TRBV2 with TRBJ1-2; TRBD1 matches 7 bases. The V and J ends lost 6 bases and 4 bases, in that order; junction bases with no gene match: 2. Germline V gives CDR1 SNHLY, CDR2 FYNNEI. CDR3 length: 12 residues.

J is TRBJ1-2 and V is TRBV2; a weak D match, TRBD1 (6 bases). CDR3 size: 13 residues. The V gene's germline CDR1 is SNHLY and CDR2 FYNNEI. V gave up 4 bases and J gave up 4 bases, with 10 bases separating them. This CDR3 reads CASSAQGAYGYTF. CDR3 DNA: TGTGCCAGCAGTGCACAGGGTGCCTATGGCTACACCTTC.

The chain uses TRBV5-1 and TRBJ2-1; 9 positions agree with TRBD1. The CDR3 consists of 15 residues. The J segment lost 4 bases and the V segment lost 4 bases, leaving 6 bases of the junction unmatched. Germline lookup yields CDR1 SGHRS and CDR2 YFSETQ. This chain's CDR3 is CASSVGTGTYNEQFF. As DNA, the CDR3 is TGCGCCAGCAGCGTTGGGACAGGGACGTACAATGAGCAGTTCTTC.

The rearrangement joins TRBV6-6 to TRBJ2-5; 8 positions match TRBD1. J gave up 2 bases and V 6 bases, and 11 bases lay outside the gene matches. CDR3 size: 16 residues. Germline-derived CDR1 and CDR2 are MNHNY and SVGAGI (reference sequence). The CDR3 loop reads CASSQGARSRQETQYF. The CDR3 region has the DNA TGTGCCAGCAGCCAGGGGGCGCGTTCCAGACAAGAGACCCAGTACTTC.

A single count supports this clone. The chain recombines TRBV30 with TRBJ1-6; TRBD1 matches 7 bases. Germline CDR1 is GTSNPN and CDR2 is SVGIG (reference sequence). This CDR3 is built from 14 residues. V dropped 7 bases and J dropped 6; count of bases not matched to a gene: 9. This chain's CDR3 is CAFTPDRSNSPLHF. CDR3 bases: TGTGCCTTCACCCCGGACAGGAGTAATTCACCCCTCCACTTT.

This chain uses TRBV14 with TRBJ1-1; no reliable D call. The CDR3 spans 15 residues. Germline V gene lookup returns CDR1 SGHDN and CDR2 FVKESK. V was clipped by 4 bases and J by 0 bases, with 12 bases between them. CDR3 sequence reads: CASSLNAKMNTEAFF. Here the CDR3 DNA reads TGTGCCAGCAGCCTCAATGCGAAGATGAACACTGAAGCTTTCTTT. Drawing the rest from reference TRBV14 and TRBJ1-1, the complete variable domain is EAGVTQFPSHSVIEKGQTVTLRCDPISGHDNLYWYRRVMGKEIKFLLHFVKESKQDESGMPNNRFLAERTGGTYSTLKVQPAELEDSGVYFCASSLNAKMNTEAFFGQGTRLTVV.

The J gene is TRBJ2-7, the V gene TRBV19; 13 bases line up with TRBD2. Losses at the gene ends were 1 base for V and 6 bases for J; bases not matched to a gene: 6. CDR1 and CDR2 from the germline V gene are LNHDA and SQIVND (reference sequence). The CDR3 runs 16 residues. CDR3: CASSIATRLAGGEQYF. The DNA for the CDR3 is TGTGCCAGTAGTATAGCCACTCGACTAGCGGGGGGCGAGCAGTACTTC.

The chain couples TRBV27 to TRBJ1-2; TRBD1 matches 8 bases. Per the germline V gene, CDR1 is MNHEY and CDR2 is SMNVEV (reference sequence). Trimming cost V 5 bases and J 14 bases; bases outside gene matches: 13. The CDR3 is 13 amino acids. The CDR3 DNA reads as TGTGCCAGCAGTGTACAGGGGGGGCTTATTTCTACCTTC. The encoded protein is CASSVQGGLISTF.

The gene calls are TRBV29-1 and TRBJ2-7, with D tentatively TRBD1 (6 bases). The germline gives CDR1 SQVTM, CDR2 ANQGSEA. CDR3 length: 13 amino acids. The germline V and J ends were trimmed by 1 base and 2 bases, with 9 bases remaining between them. This chain's CDR3 is CSVEGNRAYEQYF. The CDR3, as DNA: TGCAGCGTTGAAGGGAACAGGGCCTACGAGCAGTACTTC.

The chain couples TRBV11-3 to TRBJ2-2; 8 nucleotides align to TRBD1. V was pared by 5 bases and J by 6 bases, with 11 bases of the junction left unmatched. Germline V CDR1 and CDR2: SGHNT, YENEEA. The CDR3 has 16 amino acids. CDR3 amino acids: CASSNRGTWGAGELFF. CDR3 nucleotides: TGTGCCAGCAGCAACAGGGGGACCTGGGGAGCCGGGGAGCTGTTTTTT.

The chain joins TRBV5-4 to TRBJ1-6; 9 bases align to TRBD1. Looked up from germline, CDR1 is SGHNT and CDR2 is YYREEE (reference sequence). The CDR3 covers 14 residues. V lost 2 bases to trimming and J lost 7 bases; unmatched junction nucleotides: 1. Written as DNA, the CDR3 is TGTGCCAGCAGCTTTGACAGGGGGAATTCACCCCTCCACTTT. Amino acid sequence: CASSFDRGNSPLHF.

The chain employs TRBV10-3 and TRBJ2-5; 11 bases line up with TRBD1. This CDR3 region has 13 residues. Trimming removed 8 bases from V and 5 bases from J; junction bases left unmatched: 4. Germline CDR1 ENHRY, CDR2 SYGVKD. CDR3 region: CAIGTGGEETQYF. DNA for the CDR3: TGTGCCATCGGGACAGGGGGTGAGGAGACCCAGTACTTC.

V and J are TRBV7-5 and TRBJ1-1. TRBV7-5 corresponds to a pseudogene. CDR3 size: 14 residues. The chain's CDR3 is CARRFLGGWTEAFF. CDR3 coding DNA: TGTGCCAGAAGATTCTTGGGGGGTTGGACTGAAGCTTTCTTT.

The genes are TRBV2 and TRBJ2-1; 8 bases are shared with TRBD1. CDR3 length: 14 amino acids. V trimming: 10 bases; J trimming: 2 bases; junction bases outside the gene matches: 7. Germline V gene lookup returns CDR1 SNHLY and CDR2 FYNNEI. In nucleotides, the CDR3 is TGTGCCATTACAGGGACAGGAACCTACAATGAGCAGTTCTTC. Its translation: CAITGTGTYNEQFF. The whole variable domain, filled in from reference TRBV2 and TRBJ2-1, reads EPEVTQTPSHQVTQMGQEVILRCVPISNHLYFYWYRQILGQKVEFLVSFYNNEISEKSEIFDDQFSVERPDGSNFTLKIRSTKLEDSAMYFCAITGTGTYNEQFFGPGTRLTVL.

This clone has only a few counts. The genes are TRBV12-5 and TRBJ1-4; D remains ambiguous. With 6 bases removed from V and 5 bases from J, the gap between germline ends came to 4 bases. Germline V gene lookup returns CDR1 LGHNT and CDR2 FRNRAP. The CDR3 has 11 amino acids. The CDR3 coding sequence is TGTGCTAGTGGCATCAATGAAAAACTGTTTTTT. The encoded protein is CASGINEKLFF.

The rearrangement links TRBV9 to TRBJ1-3; TRBD1 agrees at 8 bases. V lost 3 bases, J lost 3 bases, and 8 bases stayed unmatched. This CDR3 spans 16 amino acids. CDR1 is SGDLS, CDR2 YYNGEE, per germline. This CDR3 reads CASSAGTGALGNTIYF. The CDR3 nucleotides read TGTGCCAGCAGCGCGGGGACAGGCGCTCTTGGAAACACCATATATTTT.